The clone carrying this TCR beta chain was observed at least ten times. What it binds is unknown. Time point reported: patch test 1, 2 weeks after DPC sensitization. The treatment denotes: therapeutic diphenylcyclopropenone sensitization with weekly scalp DPC. The template was total RNA from unfractionated whole blood. Donors were 18 to 70-year-old alopecia patients suitable for DPC. This record belongs to a study of human T cells and chemical hapten exposure. The study's findings and limits: Positively correlated with patch test score were the counts of PT1 expanded TCRs.

The V end lost 5 bases, the J end lost 0 bases, and 17 bases lay between the germline ends. CDR1 is SGHTA and CDR2 is FQGNSA in the germline V gene. The CDR3 sequence is 17 residues long. The library put unique molecular identifiers onto individual cDNA molecules. Original handling: TCR counts had a median of approximately 96,000 per sample and spanned roughly 23,224 to 700,000. Each CDR3 protein is one row after TCRdb ran MiXCR on the RACE reads. The V and J calls and clone size are TCRdb's, not the authors'. The table includes 42,000 or so distinct CDR3 sequences, over 3.5% detected once. V gene TRBV7-2 combines with J gene TRBJ1-3; no clear D gene. This receptor was taken from a man aged 45-65 years with alopecia areata. Some clones in this sample may be carry-over from other donors' samples. This specimen consisted of whole blood, obtained in connection with sensitization to the hapten diphenylcyclopropenone (DPC). DNA of the CDR3: TGTGCCAGCAGCACTAGCCGGCCTGCAAGCTCTGGAAACACCATATATTTT. Translated: CASSTSRPASSGNTIYF.